This TCR beta chain was captured by sequencing in a study of blood T cell repertoires in COVID-19 (dated by TCRdb to about 2020). Study-level background: The collaborator samples originated in the United States, Italy and Spain and spanned the acute and convalescent phases of COVID-19. The material from the prospective study consisted of cDNA or gDNA derived from T cells, B-cell-depleted T cells, or PBMCs. Deeply sampled blood TCRbeta repertoires from subjects exposed to, actively infected with, or recovered from COVID-19 were included in the dataset. The repertoires were released in a freely available public database meant as a resource for research on the immune response to SARS-CoV-2. Samples came from the ongoing ImmuneRACE study (first 160 participants) plus 1,254 subjects from 6 global collaborators. Sample metadata almost always included a de-identified subject ID, COVID-19 status, age in years and sex. Where available, HLA class I and class II types were obtained from metadata supplied by the sample provider rather than from assay-based typing.

Details on this clone: No cognate antigen has been identified for it. Qualities for individual bases were not recorded, and no much larger clone is one base off.

The germline V gene supplies CDR1 SGHTA and CDR2 FQGNSA. CDR3 length: 14 amino acids, cysteine to phenylalanine. The entry retains the CDR3 DNA only, 42 bases that are in frame from base 1. Here V drops 1 base and J drops 7 bases, and the junction holds 2 bases not matched to any gene. The paper as a whole reports these results and caveats: Clinical and demographic metadata were provided uncurated, with the amount varying by source and participant.

TCRbeta CDR3 regions were amplified from genomic DNA by means of the immunoSEQ Assay, a bias-controlled multiplex PCR. In the original analysis: The number of nucleated cells in each sample was estimated by amplification of reference gene primers within the assay. To quantify the absolute abundance of each unique TCRbeta CDR3 rearrangement, sequence reads were collapsed and filtered. Productive Simpson clonality was computed per sample as the square root of Simpson's diversity index over productive rearrangements. The table was pulled from immuneACCESS by TCRdb, which kept in-frame rearrangements only. Such tables lose some clones; where checked, under half of the loss comes from unresolved V genes, and the rest has no known cause. The DNA was the basis for D and trimming; V, J and clone size are from that table. Within this sample are 55,000 to 65,000 clones, with less than 80% of them counted one time only. The top ten constitute over 3% of the sample.

The collaborating institutions used their own protocols to collect whole blood in K2EDTA tubes. For TCRbeta analysis, collaborator samples were shipped as frozen whole blood, as isolated PBMCs, or as DNA extracted from either sample type. The TCR comes from a man in his 60s with acute or convalescent COVID-19. Sequenced material: peripheral blood. The V gene is TRBV7-2 and the J gene is TRBJ1-4; 8 nucleotides in the junction match TRBD1. The CDR3 is CASSLGTGPEKLFF. The DNA sequence is given as TGTGCCAGCAGCTTAGGGACAGGGCCTGAAAAACTGTTTTTT.